The 5 T cell receptor beta chains in this list originate from one sample, sequenced in a study of OX40 agonist ivuxolimab in advanced cancers. The repertoire was sequenced with immunoSEQ multiplex PCR; TCRdb's copy has only in-frame clones and lacks some. The table shows 50,000 or so clones, with roughly 88% occurring only once. Material: CD4+ or CD8+ T cells sorted from blood, obtained in a trial of the OX40 agonist ivuxolimab. These receptors all stem from an adult with an advanced solid tumor such as melanoma, head and neck, liver or kidney cancer.

This clone has just a few counts. The J gene is TRBJ2-1, the V gene TRBV7-2; D is uncertain. The CDR3 runs to 14 residues. Germline V gene lookup returns CDR1 SGHTA and CDR2 FQGNSA. The V end was cut by 5 bases, the J end by 5 bases, with 13 bases between. The CDR3 DNA sequence: TGTGCCAGCAGCGAGAGCTTAGGCCACAATGAGCAGTTCTTC. The encoded protein is CASSESLGHNEQFF.

The V gene is TRBV19, the J gene TRBJ1-1, with D possibly being TRBD1 (5 bases). The CDR3 length is 11 residues. CDR1 and CDR2 (germline): LNHDA, SQIVND (reference sequence). The V and J ends lost 3 bases and 7 bases respectively, with 6 bases between them. CDR3 loop: CASSIGGEAFF. The CDR3 region has the DNA TGTGCCAGTAGTATTGGGGGTGAAGCTTTCTTT.

The CDR3 DNA reads TGTGCCAGCAGCCTGGGACCCGCAACTAATGAAAAACTGTTTTTT. It translates to CASSLGPATNEKLFF. The chain employs TRBV5-5 and TRBJ1-4, with D maybe TRBD1 (5 bases). V was shortened by 4 bases and J by 0 bases, with 10 bases between the two germline ends. CDR3 length: 15 residues. Germline CDR1 and CDR2: SGHKS and YYEKEE (reference sequence).

The sample holds a few counts of this clone. This chain connects TRBV19 to TRBJ1-6, with D possibly being TRBD1 (6 bases). Trimming took 8 bases from V and 9 from J, leaving 14 bases between them. The CDR3 runs 13 residues. CDR1 and CDR2 (germline): LNHDA, SQIVND (reference sequence). CDR3 sequence reads: CASQQGGGSPLHF. CDR3 nucleotides: TGTGCCAGTCAACAGGGCGGGGGTTCACCCCTCCACTTT. Looking up the rest from reference TRBV19 and TRBJ1-6 gives the full variable domain: DGGITQSPKYLFRKEGQNVTLSCEQNLNHDAMYWYRQDPGQGLRLIYYSQIVNDFQKGDIAEGYSVSREKKESFPLTVTSAQKNPTAFYLCASQQGGGSPLHFGNGTRLTVT.

The gene calls are TRBV7-9 and TRBJ1-6; the D is unclear. This CDR3 comprises 17 residues. V was clipped by 1 base and J by 7 bases, with 17 bases between them. The V gene's germline CDR1 is SEHNR and CDR2 FQNEAQ (reference sequence). CDR3 DNA: TGTGCCAGCAGCTTAGGAGGGAACATTGGCATGAATTCACCCCTCCACTTT. Translated: CASSLGGNIGMNSPLHF. The full variable domain, with the rest looked up from reference TRBV7-9 and TRBJ1-6, is DTGVSQNPRHKITKRGQNVTFRCDPISEHNRLYWYRQTLGQGPEFLTYFQNEAQLEKSRLLSDRFSAERPKGSFSTLEIQRTEQGDSAMYLCASSLGGNIGMNSPLHFGNGTRLTVT.